The rows below give T cell receptor beta chains drawn from one sample of a study of CD8 T cells in Susac syndrome. TCRdb recomputed calls from the immunoSEQ multiplex PCR reads with MiXCR, one row per CDR3 protein. The sample includes approximately 300,000 distinct CDR3 sequences, roughly 85% of them seen just once. The specimen sequenced was CD8+ T cells from PBMCs. The receptors derive from a human donor with multiple sclerosis. The CDR3 runs from the conserved cysteine through the conserved F or W. The D gene is left open where the match is weak. Clone size appears in some rows only: once, few, many, or a class for an expanded clone.

>TRBJ1-4|.|.|TRBV5-4
CASSLHGRVRDEKLFF
TGTGCCAGCAGCTTGCATGGCAGGGTTCGGGATGAAAAACTGTTTTTT
>TRBJ1-1|once|TRBD1|TRBV4-3
CASTRLTGGSTEAFF
TGCGCCAGCACTCGTTTGACAGGGGGCTCCACTGAAGCTTTCTTT
>TRBJ1-3|.|TRBD1|TRBV25-1
CASSEFTRQGSGNTIYF
TGTGCCAGCAGTGAATTTACTCGACAGGGCTCTGGAAACACCATATATTTT
>TRBJ2-3|.|TRBD2|TRBV14
CASSPLAGHLYTDTQYF
TGTGCCAGCAGCCCCCTAGCGGGCCATCTATACACAGATACGCAGTATTTT
>TRBJ2-1|.|.|TRBV6-1
CASSPQSGTPRDEQFF
TGTGCCAGCAGTCCCCAGTCCGGGACCCCGCGGGATGAGCAGTTCTTC
>TRBJ2-1|.|TRBD2|TRBV7-6
CASSLLLAVLGNEQFF
TGTGCCAGCAGCTTGCTACTAGCGGTTCTCGGCAATGAGCAGTTCTTC
>TRBJ1-4|.|TRBD1|TRBV5-8
CASSFHSGTGDEKLFF
TGTGCCAGCAGCTTCCATTCCGGGACAGGAGATGAAAAACTGTTTTTT
>TRBJ2-7|.|TRBD1|TRBV19
CASGQGLGEQYF
TGTGCCAGCGGACAGGGTTTAGGCGAGCAGTACTTC
>TRBJ1-5|once|.|TRBV27
CASSPLSGLPQHF
TGTGCCAGCAGTCCACTATCAGGGTTGCCCCAGCATTTT
>TRBJ1-1|.|.|TRBV14
CASSQQGYRFTEAFF
TGTGCCAGCAGCCAACAGGGATATCGGTTCACTGAAGCTTTCTTT
>TRBJ2-2|.|TRBD2|TRBV7-2
CASSLVWGTGLANTGELFF
TGTGCCAGCAGCTTAGTATGGGGGACGGGACTAGCGAACACCGGGGAGCTGTTTTTT
>TRBJ1-1|.|TRBD1|TRBV23-1
CASSQSGTGQDVELVTEAFF
TGCGCCAGCAGTCAATCCGGGACGGGACAGGATGTTGAGTTGGTCACTGAAGCTTTCTTT
>TRBJ2-1|.|.|TRBV7-2
CASSPDASSYNEQFF
TGTGCCAGCAGCCCGGACGCGAGCTCCTACAATGAGCAGTTCTTC
>TRBJ2-2|.|TRBD2|TRBV5-6
CASSSRLAGPTGELFF
TGTGCCAGCAGCTCGAGACTAGCGGGGCCCACCGGGGAGCTGTTTTTT
>TRBJ1-1|once|.|TRBV29-1
CSVEDKRGIRGDETNTEAFF
TGCAGCGTTGAAGATAAACGAGGTATTAGGGGGGACGAGACGAACACTGAAGCTTTCTTT
>TRBJ2-3|.|.|TRBV15
CATSRDSTYRDTQYF
TGTGCCACCAGCAGGGACAGCACCTACCGGGATACGCAGTATTTT
>TRBJ2-7|.|TRBD2|TRBV30
CAWRREMGIEQYF
TGTGCCTGGAGGCGGGAGATGGGGATCGAGCAGTACTTC
>TRBJ1-1|.|.|TRBV4-1
CASSQDAQMNTEAFF
TGCGCCAGCAGCCAAGACGCTCAGATGAACACTGAAGCTTTCTTT